The 17 T cell receptor beta chains presented below share a single source sample, sequenced in a study of T cells expressing NK-cell markers. No DNA is given; TCRdb re-called the 5' RACE reads and lists each CDR3 protein once. This table holds some 500,000 distinct CDR3 sequences. The sample was blood T cells: a sorted CD56 or NKG2C T cell subset, CD4+ or CD8+ T cells, or bulk PBMC T cells (not recorded which). The source is a woman aged 50 to 60 in good health.

This rearrangement joins TRBV4-1 to TRBJ2-2. Germline V gene sequence: CDR1 MGHRA, CDR2 YSYEKL. The CDR3 spans 16 residues. The CDR3 loop is CASSQGPASGPGELFF.

The rearrangement links TRBV7-2 to TRBJ1-2; TCRdb indicates TRBD1, and absent DNA this call remains unverified. CDR1 is SGHTA, CDR2 FQGNSA, per germline. There are 14 residues in the CDR3. CDR3 sequence reads: CASSASRDIYGYTF.

The chain's CDR3 is CPGRDINYGYTF. V and J are TRBV20-1 and TRBJ1-2; with no DNA, the TCRdb D assignment of TRBD1 cannot be verified. Germline-derived CDR1 and CDR2 are DFQATT and SNEGSKA (reference sequence). This CDR3 comprises 12 residues.

The chain couples TRBV5-6 to TRBJ2-1; no DNA is available, so the TRBD1 call from TCRdb remains unchecked. The CDR3 extends over 18 amino acids. Germline V lookup: CDR1 SGHDT, CDR2 YYEEEE. CDR3 region: CASRKTGVGGSSYNEQFF.

V and J are TRBV7-9 and TRBJ2-3; TCRdb's D call of TRBD2 is untestable without DNA. The CDR3 length is 17 residues. Germline V gives CDR1 SEHNR, CDR2 FQNEAQ (reference sequence). The CDR3 region is CASSSWGLAGGWGTQYF.

CDR3 amino acids: CASSSGEGGDGYTF. The gene calls are TRBV5-6 and TRBJ1-2; the D gene TCRdb calls, TRBD1, cannot be checked with no DNA. Germline CDR1 and CDR2: SGHDT and YYEEEE. The CDR3 runs to 14 residues. Full variable domain (missing parts from reference TRBV5-6 and TRBJ1-2): DAGVTQSPTHLIKTRGQQVTLRCSPKSGHDTVSWYQQALGQGPQFIFQYYEEEERQRGNFPDRFSGHQFPNYSSELNVNALLLGDSALYLCASSSGEGGDGYTFGSGTRLTVV.

The chain's CDR3 is CASSVGTVNTEAFF. The gene calls are TRBV10-2 and TRBJ1-1. The CDR3 runs to 14 residues. Per germline, CDR1 WSHSY and CDR2 SAAADI.

The J gene is TRBJ2-4, the V gene TRBV6-5; with no DNA, the TCRdb D assignment of TRBD2 cannot be verified. The CDR3 consists of 16 residues. Germline CDR1 and CDR2: MNHEY and SVGAGI. The chain's CDR3 is CASSYWEQGGVNIQYF.

The chain links TRBV20-1 to TRBJ2-1; without DNA, the TCRdb call of TRBD2 cannot be checked. The germline gives CDR1 DFQATT, CDR2 SNEGSKA (reference sequence). The CDR3 runs to 15 residues. CDR3 region: CSARDVQAGYNEQFF.

The chain's CDR3 is CASSLTPGPGFTQYF. The chain recombines TRBV7-3 with TRBJ2-5; TCRdb's D gene call, TRBD1, goes unchecked for lack of DNA. This CDR3 contains 15 residues. CDR1 is SGHTA, CDR2 FQGTGA, per germline. Based on the CDR3 plus reference TRBV7-3 and TRBJ2-5, the full variable domain is GAGVSQTPSNKVTEKGKYVELRCDPISGHTALYWYRQSLGQGPEFLIYFQGTGAADDSGLPNDRFFAVRPEGSVSTLKIQRTERGDSAVYLCASSLTPGPGFTQYFGPGTRLLVL.

The chain has TRBV27 and TRBJ2-5; the TRBD1 assignment by TCRdb is unverifiable without DNA. The CDR3 totals 16 residues. Germline values: CDR1 MNHEY, CDR2 SMNVEV (reference sequence). This CDR3 reads CASSFSGQVGQETQYF.

This rearrangement joins TRBV5-1 to TRBJ1-1. The CDR3 is 13 amino acids. CDR1 SGHRS and CDR2 YFSETQ come from the germline V gene. CDR3 loop: CASSLALNTEAFF.

The rearrangement uses TRBV2 and TRBJ1-5; TCRdb's assignment of TRBD1 cannot be checked, as there is no DNA. The CDR3 length is 15 residues. The germline CDR1 and CDR2 sequences are SNHLY and FYNNEI. CDR3 amino acids: CASSLDRSNNQPQHF.

The CDR3 here is CASSYSRHQETQYF. The chain employs TRBV6-5 and TRBJ2-5. Per the germline V gene, CDR1 is MNHEY and CDR2 is SVGAGI. The CDR3 has 14 amino acids.

This chain joins TRBV10-3 and TRBJ2-5; without DNA, the TCRdb call of TRBD2 cannot be checked. Germline V CDR1 and CDR2: ENHRY, SYGVKD. CDR3 size: 14 residues. The CDR3 sequence is CAISEDLAGKTQYF.

The chain uses TRBV3-1 and TRBJ2-1; no DNA is available, so the TRBD1 call from TCRdb remains unchecked. Germline-derived CDR1 and CDR2 are LGHDT and YNNKEL (reference sequence). The CDR3 is made up of 16 amino acids. This CDR3 reads CASSFVSLGGKGEQFF.

The chain recombines TRBV29-1 with TRBJ2-5; the TRBD1 assignment by TCRdb is unverifiable without DNA. This CDR3 is 13 amino acids long. Germline V gene lookup returns CDR1 SQVTM and CDR2 ANQGSEA. The CDR3 here is CSVRSGAGETQYF. Drawing the rest from reference TRBV29-1 and TRBJ2-5, the complete variable domain is SAVISQKPSRDICQRGTSLTIQCQVDSQVTMMFWYRQQPGQSLTLIATANQGSEATYESGFVIDKFPISRPNLTFSTLTVSNMSPEDSSIYLCSVRSGAGETQYFGPGTRLLVL.